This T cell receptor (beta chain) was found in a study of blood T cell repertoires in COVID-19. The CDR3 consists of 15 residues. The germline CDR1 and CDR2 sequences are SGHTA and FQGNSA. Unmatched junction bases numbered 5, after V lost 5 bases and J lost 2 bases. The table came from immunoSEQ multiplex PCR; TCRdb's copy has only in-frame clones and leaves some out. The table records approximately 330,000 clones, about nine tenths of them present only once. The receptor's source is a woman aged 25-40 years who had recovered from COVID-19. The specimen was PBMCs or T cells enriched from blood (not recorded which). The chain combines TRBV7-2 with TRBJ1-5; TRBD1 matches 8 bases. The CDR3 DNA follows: TGTGCCAGCAGCACGCAGACAGGGGGCAATCAGCCCCAGCATTTT. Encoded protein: CASSTQTGGNQPQHF.